Each of the 11 T cell receptor beta chains below was sequenced from the same sample in a study of monozygotic twins with inflammatory bowel disease. TCRdb re-called the 5' RACE reads and shows each CDR3 protein once, DNA omitted. The listing contains 310,000 or so distinct CDR3 sequences. Sequencing was carried out using blood. Receptor source: a human donor with ulcerative colitis or Crohn's disease, or a healthy co-twin of an affected twin (not recorded which).

This chain links TRBV10-3 with TRBJ1-4. Germline CDR1 is ENHRY and CDR2 is SYGVKD. The CDR3 runs 15 residues. CDR3 in amino acids: CAISESLRSNEKLFF.

The rearrangement uses TRBV5-1 and TRBJ1-1; TCRdb picks TRBD1, but there is no DNA to check that call. This CDR3 contains 14 residues. Per germline, CDR1 SGHRS and CDR2 YFSETQ. The CDR3 reads CASSLRQGGAEAFF.

The chain has TRBV12-3 or TRBV12-4 and TRBJ2-1; no DNA is available, so the TRBD1 call from TCRdb remains unchecked. The CDR3 contains 17 residues. CDR3 sequence: CASSALGATPSYNEQFF.

The CDR3 is CAISDGGEGVETQYF. The chain couples TRBV10-3 to TRBJ2-5; without DNA, the TCRdb call of TRBD1 cannot be checked. CDR1 and CDR2 (germline): ENHRY, SYGVKD. The CDR3 spans 15 residues.

Here the CDR3 reads CASSLRQGPQYF. The genes are TRBV12-3 or TRBV12-4 and TRBJ2-3; TCRdb reports TRBD1, a call that lacks DNA to check it against. This CDR3 has 12 residues.

This chain connects TRBV9 to TRBJ2-1; with no DNA, the TCRdb D assignment of TRBD2 cannot be verified. The CDR3 runs to 16 residues. Germline CDR1 is SGDLS and CDR2 is YYNGEE. This CDR3 is CAGSALLAGGVDEQFF.

This chain uses TRBV12-3 or TRBV12-4 with TRBJ2-3; TCRdb gives TRBD2 as the D gene, but with no DNA this cannot be confirmed. The CDR3 runs to 16 residues. The CDR3 sequence: CASSARGGEETDTQYF.

The chain is built from TRBV2 and TRBJ1-2. Per the germline V gene, CDR1 is SNHLY and CDR2 is FYNNEI. The CDR3 is 14 amino acids. The CDR3 loop reads CASSEAFTAYGYTF.

The rearrangement joins TRBV30 to TRBJ2-4; TCRdb picks TRBD2, but there is no DNA to check that call. This CDR3 has 13 residues. CDR1 GTSNPN and CDR2 SVGIG come from the germline V gene (reference sequence). CDR3 protein: CAWNGGVFDIQYF.

The V call is TRBV11-2, the J call TRBJ1-6; TCRdb outputs TRBD1, but without DNA this stays unchecked. This CDR3 is 17 amino acids long. Germline values: CDR1 SGHAT, CDR2 FQNNGV. CDR3 loop: CASSIEQGASYNSPLHF.

The rearrangement joins TRBV5-1 to TRBJ2-5. This CDR3 spans 11 amino acids. The germline gives CDR1 SGHRS, CDR2 YFSETQ. The CDR3 protein is CASSAKETQYF.